This T cell receptor (beta chain) was sequenced for a study of T cell responses to AZD1222 COVID-19 vaccine. General study findings and limits: Among the donors, most were white British and more were female, and clonal diversity was possibly underestimated. Spike-specific TCR repertoires showed rising breadth and depth after two AZD1222 doses. Just five to seven people given AZD1222 tested seropositive at baseline. With dominance at 160-218 and 743-854, vaccine-associated CD4 TCRs spanned spike.

Assay used: immunoSEQ multiplex PCR; TCRdb lists only in-frame clones, some missing. The sample shows more than 90,000 clones, 90% of them seen only once. Details on this clone: The antigen is unknown.

From germline, CDR1 is SNHLY and CDR2 FYNNEI. This CDR3 contains 15 residues. Trimming cost V 6 bases and J 4 bases; bases outside gene matches: 8. The clonotype comes from an adult in good health. This sequence joins TRBV2 and TRBJ2-3; 9 nucleotides match TRBD2. The sample in question was peripheral blood, obtained on day 0 of AZD1222 vaccination. The CDR3 region has the DNA TGTGCCAGCAGCCAATCTAGCGGGGCCCCAGATACGCAGTATTTT. It translates to CASSQSSGAPDTQYF.